Each of the 13 T cell receptor beta chains below was sequenced from the same sample in a study of radiotherapy plus CTLA-4 blockade in lung cancer (dated by TCRdb to 2016 to 2019). The library was produced with the immunoSEQ multiplex PCR assay. Held by TCRdb, this immuneACCESS table contains in-frame sequences only and omits some clones. Under half of the omission traces to an unresolved V gene where checked; the cause of the rest is unknown. The sample has nearly 110,000 clones on record, more than 70% of them singletons. The biggest ten clones account for 2% to 2.5% of the sample. Sequenced here: peripheral blood, sampled from a patient treated with radiotherapy plus ipilimumab. The receptors stem from a human donor with non-small cell lung cancer that progressed on radiotherapy plus ipilimumab. Some clones in this sample may be carry-over from other donors' samples.

This chain joins TRBV15 and TRBJ2-4; TRBD1 might be the D (6 bases). The CDR3 has 15 amino acids. Germline CDR1 and CDR2: LNHNV and YYDKDF (reference sequence). The ends were cut back, 3 bases at V and 9 bases at J, with 18 bases in the middle. The CDR3 spells CATSSAEQGLGIQYF. CDR3 coding DNA: TGTGCCACCAGCAGCGCAGAACAGGGATTGGGCATTCAGTACTTC. Combining the CDR3 with reference TRBV15 and TRBJ2-4 gives the whole variable domain DAMVIQNPRYQVTQFGKPVTLSCSQTLNHNVMYWYQQKSSQAPKLLFHYYDKDFNNEADTPDNFQSRRPNTSFCFLDIRSPGLGDTAMYLCATSSAEQGLGIQYFGAGTRLSVL.

The CDR3 spells CASSADRAAKNIQYF. The CDR3 DNA sequence: TGTGCCAGCAGTGCGGACAGGGCGGCCAAAAACATTCAGTACTTC. The rearrangement uses TRBV6-1 and TRBJ2-4; the match to TRBD1 covers 8 bases. This CDR3 is built from 15 residues. Germline lookup yields CDR1 MNHNS and CDR2 SASEGT. V shed 4 bases, J shed 1 base, and the junction held 3 bases outside the gene matches.

This sequence joins TRBV7-2 and TRBJ1-1; D is possibly TRBD1 (5 bases). Germline lookup yields CDR1 SGHTA and CDR2 FQGNSA. This CDR3 spans 14 amino acids. Trimming removed 5 bases at V and 1 base at J, with 11 bases between. The DNA for the CDR3 is TGTGCCAGCAGCCAGGGCCCGGGGAACACTGAAGCTTTCTTT. Amino acids: CASSQGPGNTEAFF.

The chain links TRBV18 to TRBJ1-2; a weak D match, TRBD1 (5 bases). Between the trimmed V and J ends, which lost 6 bases and 0 bases, there was a span of 11 bases. Germline V gene lookup returns CDR1 KGHSH and CDR2 LQKENI. The CDR3 runs to 14 residues. CDR3 bases: TGTGCCAGCTCTCGGGACGGCCCTAACTATGGCTACACCTTC. Translation: CASSRDGPNYGYTF.

The chain combines TRBV5-1 with TRBJ1-1, with 7 bases that match TRBD1. V gave up 4 bases and J gave up 4 bases; unmatched junction bases: 7. This CDR3 contains 14 residues. Germline CDR1 reads SGHRS; CDR2 reads YFSETQ. In DNA form, the CDR3 reads TGCGCCAGCAGCGAACAGGGGAGAGCCACTGAAGCTTTCTTT. Its translation is CASSEQGRATEAFF. Complete variable domain (other parts from reference TRBV5-1 and TRBJ1-1): KAGVTQTPRYLIKTRGQQVTLSCSPISGHRSVSWYQQTPGQGLQFLFEYFSETQRNKGNFPGRFSGRQFSNSRSEMNVSTLELGDSALYLCASSEQGRATEAFFGQGTRLTVV.

J is TRBJ2-1 and V is TRBV2; 8 positions agree with TRBD2. The CDR3 is made up of 13 amino acids. J gave up 10 bases and V 4 bases, and 6 bases lay outside the gene matches. Germline CDR1 and CDR2: SNHLY and FYNNEI. DNA for the CDR3: TGTGCCAGCAGTGGGACTAGCCCAGGAGAGCAGTTCTTC. Its translation is CASSGTSPGEQFF.

The chain is built from TRBV6-1 and TRBJ1-1, with 8 bases matching TRBD1. Germline V CDR1 and CDR2: MNHNS, SASEGT. J was trimmed by 3 bases and V by 4 bases; bases with no gene match: 7. The CDR3 is 15 residues long. The CDR3 spells CASSAQTGDDTEAFF. The CDR3 DNA reads TGTGCCAGCAGTGCCCAGACAGGGGATGACACTGAAGCTTTCTTT.

The chain carries TRBV18 and TRBJ1-2, with D perhaps matching TRBD1 (6 bases). Looked up from germline, CDR1 is KGHSH and CDR2 is LQKENI. Trimming left V 11 bases short and J 4 bases short, with 17 bases between. This CDR3 is 13 amino acids long. The CDR3 bases are TGTGCCGGTTCAGGGGCGCCCGGCTATGGCTACACCTTC. Its translation: CAGSGAPGYGYTF. The full variable domain, completed using reference TRBV18 and TRBJ1-2, is NAGVMQNPRHLVRRRGQEARLRCSPMKGHSHVYWYRQLPEEGLKFMVYLQKENIIDESGMPKERFSAEFPKEGPSILRIQQVVRGDSAAYFCAGSGAPGYGYTFGSGTRLTVV.

This clone has more than one count but fewer than ten. The chain is built from TRBV14 and TRBJ2-7; D gene unclear. Germline lookup yields CDR1 SGHDN and CDR2 FVKESK. The CDR3 is made up of 14 amino acids. Trimming shortened V by 1 base and J by 2 bases, and 9 bases separated the two germline ends. CDR3 residues: CASSQVHGTYEQYF. Written as DNA, the CDR3 is TGTGCCAGCAGCCAAGTTCACGGAACCTACGAGCAGTACTTC.

This clone was counted once. V usage is TRBV28 and J usage is TRBJ2-2, with TRBD1 matching over 8 bases. V shed 6 bases and J 13 bases; nucleotides not matched to a gene: 10. The germline gives CDR1 MDHEN, CDR2 SYDVKM. The CDR3 runs 13 residues. The CDR3 nucleotides read TGTGCCAGCAGATTAAGACAGGGGCGGGGGCTGTTTTTT. It translates to CASRLRQGRGLFF.

The chain couples TRBV6-1 to TRBJ1-4; 8 nucleotides agree with TRBD1. Germline-derived CDR1 and CDR2 are MNHNS and SASEGT. V trimming: 1 base; J trimming: 6 bases; junction bases outside the gene matches: 4. CDR3 length: 15 amino acids. The CDR3 nucleotides read TGTGCCAGCAGTGAAGTGACAGGGGAGGATGAAAAACTGTTTTTT. The encoded protein is CASSEVTGEDEKLFF.

V and J are TRBV10-3 and TRBJ1-2, with 7 nucleotides matching TRBD1. The germline V gene encodes CDR1 ENHRY and CDR2 SYGVKD. This CDR3 is built from 15 residues. V was pared by 4 bases and J by 3 bases, with 8 bases of the junction left unmatched. This CDR3 reads CAISARQGSHYGYTF. The CDR3 bases are TGTGCCATCAGTGCACGACAGGGTTCTCACTATGGCTACACCTTC.

The V and J genes are TRBV19 and TRBJ2-5; D might be TRBD1 (5 bases). Trimming cost V 4 bases and J 2 bases, with 20 bases left between them. Germline CDR1 reads LNHDA; CDR2 reads SQIVND (reference sequence). The CDR3 covers 17 residues. For the CDR3, the DNA is TGTGCCAGTAGTACCCTCCCCTGGGGCGGAGAGCAAGAGACCCAGTACTTC. Residues: CASSTLPWGGEQETQYF.